This record concerns one TCR beta chain sequence. Its target is not known. TCRdb's copy holds only in-frame clones and misses some; the assay was immunoSEQ multiplex PCR. Of about 68,000 clones in the sample, roughly nine tenths are singletons; the top ten hold just over 0.3%. The record originates from a study of OX40 agonist ivuxolimab in advanced cancers. Study-level background: Ivuxolimab was administered intravenously to patients at 0.01 to 10 mg/kg every 2 weeks.

V lost 6 bases to trimming and J lost 0 bases, with 9 bases between them. This CDR3 is 15 amino acids long. Looked up from germline, CDR1 is SEHNR and CDR2 is FQNEAQ (reference sequence). Blood sampling was done at baseline, cycle 4 day 1, and cycle 7 day 1. Study-level results: Clonal expansion among partial responders at 0.1-3.0 mg/kg ranked near the lowest. Some nonresponders also had low normalized T-cell clonal expansion.

The receptor was isolated from an adult with an advanced solid tumor such as melanoma, head and neck, liver or kidney cancer. This specimen was CD4+ or CD8+ T cells sorted from blood, taken in a trial of the OX40 agonist ivuxolimab. This chain uses TRBV7-9 with TRBJ2-6; D remains unclear. CDR3 DNA sequence: TGTGCCAGCAGTACCGCAAGCTCTGGGGCCAACGTCCTGACTTTC. It specifies CASSTASSGANVLTF.